The 11 T cell receptor beta chains below all came from one sample that was sequenced in a study of blood T cell repertoires in COVID-19. Here immunoSEQ multiplex PCR was the method, and the copy in TCRdb shows in-frame clones only, minus some. The table has 150,000 to 200,000 clones, approximately 81% seen once. The specimen sequenced was peripheral blood. The receptors derive from a person between 65 and 79 years old with COVID-19, enrolled during active disease.

This clone appeared once. The J gene is TRBJ2-5, the V gene TRBV28; D is perhaps TRBD2 (6 bases). This CDR3 has 20 residues. Germline V gene lookup returns CDR1 MDHEN and CDR2 SYDVKM. V gave up 4 bases and J gave up 5 bases, with 32 bases separating them. CDR3 nucleotides: TGTGCCAGCAGTTCAAGGGGTCCGTCCCGGGACCCCCCCCGGGGGGAGACCCAGTACTTC. Its translation: CASSSRGPSRDPPRGETQYF. The full variable domain, in which reference TRBV28 and TRBJ2-5 provide the parts outside the CDR3, is DVKVTQSSRYLVKRTGEKVFLECVQDMDHENMFWYRQDPGLGLRLIYFSYDVKMKEKGDIPEGYSVSREKKERFSLILESASTNQTSMYLCASSSRGPSRDPPRGETQYFGPGTRLLVL.

The chain uses TRBV6-5 and TRBJ1-6; D may be TRBD1 (6 bases). Germline loops: CDR1 MNHEY, CDR2 SVGAGI. Trimming took 5 bases from V and 8 from J, leaving 13 bases between them. The CDR3 spans 14 residues. The CDR3 DNA reads TGTGCCAGCAGTAGGACAGCCGGCGATTCACCCCTCCACTTT. Translating gives CASSRTAGDSPLHF.

This rearrangement joins TRBV19 to TRBJ2-1; D is unclear. V was cut by 3 bases and J by 4 bases, with 7 bases left in between. This CDR3 has 13 amino acids. Germline values: CDR1 LNHDA, CDR2 SQIVND (reference sequence). Written as DNA, the CDR3 is TGTGCCAGTAGTATGGGCCAGTACAATGAGCAGTTCTTC. This codes for CASSMGQYNEQFF.

The chain has TRBV6-6 and TRBJ1-2; weak D call: TRBD1 (5 bases). V dropped 6 bases and J dropped 0 bases, with 14 bases sitting between them. CDR1 and CDR2 from the germline V gene are MNHNY and SVGAGI (reference sequence). This CDR3 contains 15 residues. CDR3 residues: CASSETVISNYGYTF. The CDR3 region has the DNA TGTGCCAGCAGCGAGACAGTGATTTCTAACTATGGCTACACCTTC.

V usage is TRBV9 and J usage is TRBJ2-6; 10 bases agree with TRBD1. J lost 2 bases, V lost 4 bases, and 6 bases had no gene match. Germline V gene data show CDR1 as SGDLS and CDR2 as YYNGEE. The CDR3 spans 17 residues. The CDR3 DNA reads as TGTGCCAGCAGCCCTCGGGACAGGGGCCCTGGGGCCAACGTCCTGACTTTC. Translation gives CASSPRDRGPGANVLTF.

The chain couples TRBV10-3 to TRBJ2-2, with 10 bases aligning to TRBD2. With 6 bases clipped from V and 2 bases from J, the junction kept 3 bases outside the gene matches. The CDR3 consists of 15 residues. CDR1 and CDR2 (germline): ENHRY, SYGVKD. This CDR3 is CAISRTSGNTGELFF. The CDR3 DNA reads TGTGCCATCAGCAGGACTAGCGGCAACACCGGGGAGCTGTTTTTT.

CDR3 sequence (DNA): TGTGCCAGCTCACTGTACAGGGACCAAGAGACCCAGTACTTC. Translated, it gives CASSLYRDQETQYF. The rearrangement links TRBV18 to TRBJ2-5; D is possibly TRBD1 (6 bases). The CDR3 runs to 14 residues. V lost 4 bases and J lost 0, with 9 bases in between. Germline-derived CDR1 and CDR2 are KGHSH and LQKENI.

The chain combines TRBV28 with TRBJ1-5, with TRBD1 matching 7 bases. This CDR3 contains 17 residues. The V gene end was trimmed by 1 base and the J gene end by 2 bases; junction bases not matched to a gene: 8. CDR1 MDHEN and CDR2 SYDVKM come from the germline V gene. In nucleotides, the CDR3 is TGTGCCAGCAGTTTATCATTTCTCAGGGGGGGCAATCAGCCCCAGCATTTT. As protein: CASSLSFLRGGNQPQHF.

The chain recombines TRBV30 with TRBJ2-7; D possibly corresponds to TRBD1 (7 bases). The germline gives CDR1 GTSNPN, CDR2 SVGIG (reference sequence). The CDR3 runs to 16 residues. Trimming shortened V by 1 base and J by 8 bases, and 24 bases separated the two germline ends. CDR3 coding DNA: TGTGCCTGGAGTGGCCCCCGGACAGGAGCGGGTGCGCAGCAGTACTTC. Its translation: CAWSGPRTGAGAQQYF. Looking up the rest from reference TRBV30 and TRBJ2-7 gives the full variable domain: SQTIHQWPATLVQPVGSPLSLECTVEGTSNPNLYWYRQAAGRGLQLLFYSVGIGQISSEVPQNLSASRPQDRQFILSSKKLLLSDSGFYLCAWSGPRTGAGAQQYFGPGTRLTVT.

The rearrangement uses TRBV10-2 and TRBJ2-2; a weak D match, TRBD1 (5 bases). Germline loops: CDR1 WSHSY, CDR2 SAAADI. CDR3 length: 15 residues. Trimming took off 7 bases at V and 0 bases at J, with 12 bases between the two ends. The CDR3 region has the DNA TGCGCCAGCAAGGTCGCAGGGCCGAACACCGGGGAGCTGTTTTTT. Its translation: CASKVAGPNTGELFF.

The chain carries TRBV7-2 and TRBJ1-2; D is ambiguous. CDR3 length: 14 residues. Trimming took off 1 base at V and 1 base at J, with 7 bases between the two ends. The germline CDR1 and CDR2 sequences are SGHTA and FQGNSA. The CDR3 spells CASSLVISNYGYTF. CDR3 nucleotides: TGTGCCAGCAGCTTAGTGATCAGTAACTATGGCTACACCTTC.